This T cell receptor (beta chain) was recorded in a study of T-cell reconstitution after alpha-beta-depleted transplantation in children. A note on this clonotype: A read error is possible here, since a much larger clone lies one base away.

V lost 6 bases and J lost 6, with 29 bases in between. Germline CDR1 SGDLS, CDR2 YYNGEE. This CDR3 has 18 amino acids. During its preparation, the TCRbeta library received unique molecular identifiers. TCRdb independently ran MiXCR on the PCR reads; one entry per CDR3 protein. Of around 250,000 distinct CDR3 sequences in the sample, around 7.8% were seen once. This receptor was taken from a male patient younger than 18 who had a stem cell transplant for acute lymphoblastic leukemia, so the T cells may come from the graft donor. The chain couples TRBV9 to TRBJ2-3; D is perhaps TRBD2 (6 bases). The sequenced sample was PBMCs, mostly from graft donor cells, obtained 180 days after TCRalphabeta/CD19-depleted stem cell transplant. The CDR3 spells CASNSATWDSPSGDTQYF. The CDR3 nucleotides are TGTGCCAGCAACTCCGCCACTTGGGACTCCCCGTCGGGGGATACGCAGTATTTT.